This T cell receptor beta chain was recorded in a study of OX40 agonist ivuxolimab in advanced cancers. With respect to the entire study: Ivuxolimab, which targeted the costimulatory receptor OX40 (CD134), was an agonistic, fully human IgG2 monoclonal antibody. Intravenous ivuxolimab was administered to patients every 2 weeks at six dose levels: 0.01, 0.1, 0.3, 1.5, 3 and 10 mg/kg. Of the 52 patients in dose escalation, about 20 had hepatocellular carcinoma, roughly 15 had melanoma, 9 had renal cell carcinoma and 9 had head and neck cancer. A male proportion of roughly 80% and a mean age of around 60 years, ranging from roughly 23 to 80, were recorded for the dose-escalation cohort. Patients were allowed to have had prior anti-PD-1, anti-PD-L1 or anti-CTLA-4 therapy, and around 40% of the dose-escalation patients had previously received checkpoint inhibitors. Partial responses occurred in three dose-escalation patients, of whom one had hepatocellular carcinoma and two had cutaneous melanoma. The purpose of peripheral TCRbeta sequencing was to test whether ivuxolimab changed TCR sequence diversity and led to clonal T-cell expansion. The monotherapy dose-escalation portion (N of about 50 patients) of the phase I ivuxolimab trial is reported in the paper.

Study-level results and caveats: Low levels of normalized T-cell clonal expansion were also shown by some nonresponding patients. Partial responders in the 0.1-3.0 mg/kg groups had among the lowest normalized peripheral clonal expansion, especially among CD8+ T cells. The antigen specificity of the peripheral T cells that underwent clonal expansion was not determined. Clonal expansion of both CD4+ and CD8+ blood T cells was observed from baseline to week 6 at doses 0.1 to 3.0 mg/kg. On average, CD8+ T cells showed more expanded clones than CD4+ T cells after ivuxolimab.

Genomic DNA was isolated from the sorted cells so that the TCRbeta CDR3 region could be sequenced. The immunoSEQ Assay was used for sequencing of TCRbeta CDR3 regions. Imported from immuneACCESS, the table was reduced by TCRdb to in-frame sequences with V and J called. These copies leave out some clones; in studies compared against another copy, an unresolved V gene accounts for under half, and the cause of the remainder is not known. Present in this sample are some 40,000 clones, around 93% of which were seen just once. Roughly 30% of the sample is in the top ten clones. Patients with a history of autoimmune disease or receiving systemic immunosuppression were excluded from the trial. In every dose cohort, peripheral blood was drawn for TCR sequencing at baseline, cycle 4 day 1, and cycle 7 day 1. Samples came from an open-label, multicenter, first-in-human phase I dose-escalation trial of ivuxolimab. Adults with locally advanced or metastatic head and neck squamous cell, hepatocellular, melanoma or renal cell carcinoma were enrolled in the trial. Before TCR sequencing, CD4+ T cells and CD8+ T cells from peripheral blood were sorted into separate populations.

There are 15 amino acids in the CDR3, from cysteine to phenylalanine inclusive. Only the CDR3 part of the read is kept: 45 bases, read in frame from the first base. CDR1 and CDR2 were assigned from the germline V gene as MNHEY and SVGAGI. V is reduced by 6 bases and J by 3 bases, leaving a spacing of 17 bases between them. In this sample, this clone turned up once. The antigen it binds to is not known. No quality values exist for individual bases; no much larger clone is one base distant. The receptor was isolated from an adult with an advanced solid tumor such as melanoma, head and neck, liver or kidney cancer. The input for sequencing was CD4+ or CD8+ T cells sorted from blood, taken in a trial of the OX40 agonist ivuxolimab. Recombination linked TRBV6-5 to TRBJ1-2; the D gene cannot be named for sure. In nucleotide form, the sequence is TGTGCCAGCAGCTTTTCAGGCGGCGGGGACTATGGCTACACCTTC. Protein translation: CASSFSGGGDYGYTF.